This is a list of T cell receptor beta chains from one sample in a study of OX40 agonist ivuxolimab in advanced cancers. This table comes from immunoSEQ multiplex PCR, and its TCRdb copy is limited to in-frame clones, with some not included. The top ten clones hold less than 5.5% of a sample with approximately 100,000 clones, approximately 80% of them seen once. Material: CD4+ or CD8+ T cells sorted from blood, obtained in a trial of the OX40 agonist ivuxolimab. The receptor set was obtained from an adult with an advanced solid tumor such as melanoma, head and neck, liver or kidney cancer. Each CDR3 is given with its conserved first and last residue. The order of the fields is D gene, clone size, V gene, CDR3 length, J gene, CDR3 protein, CDR3 DNA. D genes are given only for firm matches. Size tells how often a clone was seen (once, few, many) or the class of an expanded clone, and some rows leave it out.

d_call: TRBD2; clone_size: NA; v_call: TRBV6-5; cdr3_length: 16; j_call: TRBJ2-5; cdr3_aa: CASSYGLAGGSETQYF; cdr3_nt: TGTGCCAGCAGTTACGGCCTAGCGGGAGGGTCCGAGACCCAGTACTTC
d_call: NA; clone_size: few; v_call: TRBV6-1; cdr3_length: 15; j_call: TRBJ1-5; cdr3_aa: CASSVGRSGNQPQHF; cdr3_nt: TGTGCCAGCAGTGTAGGCAGGTCGGGCAATCAGCCCCAGCATTTT
d_call: TRBD2; clone_size: NA; v_call: TRBV7-2; cdr3_length: 16; j_call: TRBJ2-1; cdr3_aa: CASSPPGGSFGNEQFF; cdr3_nt: TGTGCCAGCAGCCCCCCCGGCGGGAGCTTTGGTAATGAGCAGTTCTTC
d_call: NA; clone_size: NA; v_call: TRBV5-1; cdr3_length: 13; j_call: TRBJ2-7; cdr3_aa: CASSEQTNYEQYF; cdr3_nt: TGCGCCAGCAGCGAACAAACAAACTACGAGCAGTACTTC
d_call: NA; clone_size: NA; v_call: TRBV27; cdr3_length: 15; j_call: TRBJ1-4; cdr3_aa: CASSFQRATNEKLFF; cdr3_nt: TGTGCCAGCAGTTTTCAGCGTGCAACTAATGAAAAACTGTTTTTT
d_call: TRBD2; clone_size: NA; v_call: TRBV19; cdr3_length: 16; j_call: TRBJ2-1; cdr3_aa: CASSPGTSGPRNEQFF; cdr3_nt: TGTGCCAGTAGTCCAGGGACTAGCGGGCCCCGTAATGAGCAGTTCTTC
d_call: NA; clone_size: NA; v_call: TRBV4-3; cdr3_length: 18; j_call: TRBJ1-2; cdr3_aa: CASSQERGESWGGNGYTF; cdr3_nt: TGCGCCAGCAGCCAAGAAAGAGGGGAGAGTTGGGGGGGAAATGGCTACACCTTC
d_call: TRBD1; clone_size: NA; v_call: TRBV5-4; cdr3_length: 15; j_call: TRBJ2-3; cdr3_aa: CASSSGTGVTDTQYF; cdr3_nt: TGTGCCAGCAGCTCCGGGACAGGGGTCACAGATACGCAGTATTTT
d_call: NA; clone_size: NA; v_call: TRBV6-6; cdr3_length: 14; j_call: TRBJ2-7; cdr3_aa: CASKLPGRGGEQYF; cdr3_nt: TGTGCCAGCAAACTACCCGGCAGGGGAGGCGAGCAGTACTTC
d_call: NA; clone_size: NA; v_call: TRBV9; cdr3_length: 14; j_call: TRBJ1-1; cdr3_aa: CASSVAQVGTEAFF; cdr3_nt: TGTGCCAGCAGCGTAGCTCAAGTGGGCACTGAAGCTTTCTTT
d_call: NA; clone_size: NA; v_call: TRBV4-1; cdr3_length: 18; j_call: TRBJ2-1; cdr3_aa: CASSQDRDGASSYNEQFF; cdr3_nt: TGCGCCAGCAGCCAAGATAGAGACGGGGCCAGCTCCTACAATGAGCAGTTCTTC
d_call: NA; clone_size: NA; v_call: TRBV5-1; cdr3_length: 15; j_call: TRBJ2-3; cdr3_aa: CASSLTGLGTDTQYF; cdr3_nt: TGCGCCAGCAGCTTAACGGGGCTGGGCACAGATACGCAGTATTTT
d_call: NA; clone_size: NA; v_call: TRBV5-6; cdr3_length: 14; j_call: TRBJ2-5; cdr3_aa: CASTQTGGHYQQYF; cdr3_nt: TGTGCCAGCACCCAGACAGGTGGGCACTACCAGCAGTACTTC
d_call: TRBD1; clone_size: NA; v_call: TRBV6-4; cdr3_length: 13; j_call: TRBJ2-2; cdr3_aa: CASRKDRAGELFF; cdr3_nt: TGTGCCAGCAGAAAGGACAGGGCCGGGGAGCTGTTTTTT
d_call: NA; clone_size: NA; v_call: TRBV27; cdr3_length: 13; j_call: TRBJ1-4; cdr3_aa: CASSFPTNEKLFF; cdr3_nt: TGTGCCAGCAGTTTCCCAACTAATGAAAAACTGTTTTTT
d_call: TRBD2; clone_size: NA; v_call: TRBV2; cdr3_length: 16; j_call: TRBJ2-7; cdr3_aa: CASSERASGIDNEQYF; cdr3_nt: TGTGCCAGCAGTGAACGGGCTAGCGGGATCGACAACGAGCAGTACTTC
d_call: NA; clone_size: NA; v_call: TRBV20-1; cdr3_length: 11; j_call: TRBJ2-3; cdr3_aa: CSAREGYTQYF; cdr3_nt: TGCAGTGCTAGGGAGGGGTATACGCAGTATTTT
d_call: NA; clone_size: NA; v_call: TRBV30; cdr3_length: 12; j_call: TRBJ2-7; cdr3_aa: CAWMTGPYEQYF; cdr3_nt: TGTGCCTGGATGACGGGGCCCTACGAGCAGTACTTC
d_call: NA; clone_size: NA; v_call: TRBV4-1; cdr3_length: 15; j_call: TRBJ2-7; cdr3_aa: CASSQETRDSYEQYF; cdr3_nt: TGCGCCAGCAGCCAAGAAACCAGGGACTCCTACGAGCAGTACTTC
d_call: TRBD2; clone_size: NA; v_call: TRBV12-5; cdr3_length: 14; j_call: TRBJ2-7; cdr3_aa: CASGLAGGPLEQYF; cdr3_nt: TGTGCTAGTGGTCTAGCGGGAGGGCCGTTGGAGCAGTACTTC
d_call: NA; clone_size: NA; v_call: TRBV5-1; cdr3_length: 15; j_call: TRBJ2-3; cdr3_aa: CASSLATSKGDTQYF; cdr3_nt: TGCGCCAGCAGCTTGGCCACGTCTAAGGGAGATACGCAGTATTTT
d_call: TRBD1; clone_size: NA; v_call: TRBV7-9; cdr3_length: 14; j_call: TRBJ1-4; cdr3_aa: CASSSDREGEKLFF; cdr3_nt: TGTGCCAGCAGCTCGGACAGGGAGGGCGAAAAACTGTTTTTT
d_call: TRBD2; clone_size: NA; v_call: TRBV4-2; cdr3_length: 18; j_call: TRBJ2-3; cdr3_aa: CASSQGPGGPEGTDTQYF; cdr3_nt: TGTGCCAGCAGCCAAGGGCCGGGGGGGCCGGAGGGCACAGATACGCAGTATTTT
d_call: NA; clone_size: NA; v_call: TRBV18; cdr3_length: 14; j_call: TRBJ1-1; cdr3_aa: CASSPGRQDTEAFF; cdr3_nt: TGTGCCAGCTCACCAGGAAGGCAGGACACTGAAGCTTTCTTT
d_call: NA; clone_size: NA; v_call: TRBV19; cdr3_length: 15; j_call: TRBJ1-1; cdr3_aa: CASSSSGVMNTEAFF; cdr3_nt: TGTGCCAGTAGTTCCTCAGGGGTCATGAACACTGAAGCTTTCTTT
d_call: NA; clone_size: NA; v_call: TRBV19; cdr3_length: 16; j_call: TRBJ2-7; cdr3_aa: CASSIVSGAHLDEQYF; cdr3_nt: TGTGCCAGTAGTATAGTGTCCGGGGCGCACCTCGACGAGCAGTACTTC
d_call: NA; clone_size: NA; v_call: TRBV27; cdr3_length: 14; j_call: TRBJ2-7; cdr3_aa: CASKLGWGSYEQYF; cdr3_nt: TGTGCCAGCAAGCTGGGTTGGGGGTCCTACGAGCAGTACTTC
d_call: TRBD2; clone_size: NA; v_call: TRBV6-5; cdr3_length: 14; j_call: TRBJ2-1; cdr3_aa: CASSRLAGNNEQFF; cdr3_nt: TGTGCCAGCAGTAGACTAGCGGGGAACAATGAGCAGTTCTTC
d_call: NA; clone_size: NA; v_call: TRBV4-3; cdr3_length: 15; j_call: TRBJ1-1; cdr3_aa: CASSQGGVGDTEAFF; cdr3_nt: TGCGCCAGCAGCCAAGGTGGGGTTGGGGACACTGAAGCTTTCTTT
d_call: TRBD2; clone_size: NA; v_call: TRBV28; cdr3_length: 17; j_call: TRBJ2-2; cdr3_aa: CASSPGASGSRTGELFF; cdr3_nt: TGTGCCAGCAGTCCGGGGGCTAGCGGGAGTAGGACCGGGGAGCTGTTTTTT
d_call: NA; clone_size: NA; v_call: TRBV10-3; cdr3_length: 13; j_call: TRBJ1-1; cdr3_aa: CAINRVRDTEAFF; cdr3_nt: TGTGCCATCAATCGGGTCAGGGACACTGAAGCTTTCTTT
d_call: NA; clone_size: NA; v_call: TRBV6-5; cdr3_length: 14; j_call: TRBJ1-4; cdr3_aa: CASRPWGDGEKLFF; cdr3_nt: TGTGCCAGCAGGCCGTGGGGGGATGGGGAAAAACTGTTTTTT
d_call: TRBD2; clone_size: NA; v_call: TRBV6-5; cdr3_length: 13; j_call: TRBJ2-7; cdr3_aa: CASSSSGVYEQYF; cdr3_nt: TGTGCCAGCAGTTCTAGCGGAGTCTACGAGCAGTACTTC
d_call: NA; clone_size: NA; v_call: TRBV14; cdr3_length: 15; j_call: TRBJ2-2; cdr3_aa: CASSQNQPPAGELFF; cdr3_nt: TGTGCCAGCAGCCAGAATCAGCCGCCCGCCGGGGAGCTGTTTTTT
d_call: NA; clone_size: NA; v_call: TRBV2; cdr3_length: 13; j_call: TRBJ2-3; cdr3_aa: CASGRDSTDTQYF; cdr3_nt: TGTGCCAGCGGTCGAGATTCCACAGATACGCAGTATTTT
d_call: NA; clone_size: NA; v_call: TRBV7-2; cdr3_length: 12; j_call: TRBJ2-3; cdr3_aa: CASSLSHYTQYF; cdr3_nt: TGTGCCAGCAGTCTATCCCACTATACGCAGTATTTT
d_call: TRBD1; clone_size: NA; v_call: TRBV11-3; cdr3_length: 13; j_call: TRBJ2-7; cdr3_aa: CASSRTGTYEQYF; cdr3_nt: TGTGCCAGCAGCCGGACAGGGACCTACGAGCAGTACTTC
d_call: TRBD1; clone_size: NA; v_call: TRBV6-1; cdr3_length: 11; j_call: TRBJ2-1; cdr3_aa: CASDRAYEQFF; cdr3_nt: TGTGCCAGCGACAGGGCCTATGAGCAGTTCTTC
d_call: TRBD1; clone_size: few; v_call: TRBV10-3; cdr3_length: 14; j_call: TRBJ1-5; cdr3_aa: CAISDEQGGQPQHF; cdr3_nt: TGTGCCATCAGTGATGAACAGGGGGGCCAGCCCCAGCATTTT
d_call: NA; clone_size: NA; v_call: TRBV19; cdr3_length: 14; j_call: TRBJ1-4; cdr3_aa: CASSIRPVGEKLFF; cdr3_nt: TGTGCCAGTAGTATCCGGCCGGTTGGCGAAAAACTGTTTTTT
d_call: TRBD2; clone_size: NA; v_call: TRBV19; cdr3_length: 15; j_call: TRBJ2-5; cdr3_aa: CASSIGGGGQETQYF; cdr3_nt: TGTGCCAGTAGTATAGGTGGGGGGGGCCAAGAGACCCAGTACTTC
d_call: TRBD1; clone_size: NA; v_call: TRBV18; cdr3_length: 17; j_call: TRBJ2-2; cdr3_aa: CASSALSGTANTGELFF; cdr3_nt: TGTGCCAGCTCAGCACTGTCCGGGACAGCGAACACCGGGGAGCTGTTTTTT
d_call: TRBD2; clone_size: NA; v_call: TRBV7-8; cdr3_length: 16; j_call: TRBJ2-1; cdr3_aa: CASSLEAGVRYNEQFF; cdr3_nt: TGTGCCAGCAGCTTAGAGGCGGGAGTGCGGTACAATGAGCAGTTCTTC